The 6 T cell receptor beta chains below all came from one sample that was sequenced in a study of shared clonotypes between healthy human individuals. Using immunoSEQ multiplex PCR, the repertoire was profiled, and TCRdb retains in-frame clones only, with some absent. Among roughly 500,000 clones, approximately 95% were seen once, and the ten largest hold roughly 0.06%. Sequenced material: naive CD4+ T cells sorted from blood. Subset: CD45RA+ positively selected. All receptors derive from a woman aged 30 to 39 in good health.

The V and J genes are TRBV19 and TRBJ2-6; possible D gene TRBD2, 5 bases. Germline CDR1 and CDR2: LNHDA and SQIVND (reference sequence). V lost 9 bases, J lost 2 bases, and 11 bases lay in between. The CDR3 totals 14 residues. The CDR3 region has the DNA TGTGCCAGCGCCGGGATCCCTGGGGCCAACGTCCTGACTTTC. Its translation: CASAGIPGANVLTF.

This clone occurred once. This sequence joins TRBV28 and TRBJ2-7; 7 nucleotides line up with TRBD1. The trim removed 3 bases at V and 1 base at J, leaving 3 bases unmatched. This CDR3 has 14 residues. Germline V CDR1 and CDR2: MDHEN, SYDVKM. The DNA of the CDR3 is TGTGCCAGCAGTTTTTGGGACAGATCCTACGAGCAGTACTTC. Translation: CASSFWDRSYEQYF.

CDR3 loop: CASSPPSQDTQYF. CDR3 coding DNA: TGCGCCAGCAGCCCGCCGTCCCAAGATACGCAGTATTTT. V and J are TRBV4-1 and TRBJ2-3; the D is unclear. Germline-derived CDR1 and CDR2 are MGHRA and YSYEKL. V was clipped by 4 bases and J by 5 bases, with 10 bases between them. This CDR3 contains 13 residues.

The J gene is TRBJ2-1, the V gene TRBV15, with 7 bases lining up with TRBD2. There are 15 residues in the CDR3. Germline V gene data show CDR1 as LNHNV and CDR2 as YYDKDF (reference sequence). V shed 3 bases and J 7 bases; nucleotides not matched to a gene: 9. CDR3 bases: TGTGCCACCAGCAGGGTTGGGGAGGGCCGGAATGAGCAGTTCTTC. This codes for CATSRVGEGRNEQFF.

This sequence joins TRBV28 and TRBJ2-3; 9 bases agree with TRBD1. V dropped 7 bases and J dropped 0; count of bases not matched to a gene: 5. The V gene's germline CDR1 is MDHEN and CDR2 SYDVKM. CDR3 length: 15 amino acids. CDR3 nucleotide sequence: TGTGCCAGCACGGGGGACAGGGCTAGCACAGATACGCAGTATTTT. It encodes CASTGDRASTDTQYF.

The chain links TRBV5-1 to TRBJ2-2; 12 bases line up with TRBD2. CDR3 length equals 19 residues. Unmatched junction bases numbered 15, after V lost 4 bases and J lost 5 bases. CDR1 and CDR2 (germline): SGHRS, YFSETQ. CDR3 bases: TGCGCCAGCAGCACCCGAAGCCGGACTAGCGGGATTTGGACCGGGGAGCTGTTTTTT. It is translated as CASSTRSRTSGIWTGELFF.